This T cell receptor beta chain was retrieved from a study of CD8+ T cells in alopecia areata. Extracted RNA was reverse transcribed, and the resulting cDNA served as sequencing template. The protocol was immunoSEQ multiplex PCR, while the TCRdb copy is restricted to in-frame clones and leaves out a portion. Found here are hundreds of thousands of clones, 57% of them singletons; the top ten hold 0.4% to 0.55%. Trimming shortened V by 2 bases and J by 6 bases, and 16 bases separated the two germline ends. The CDR3 is 15 amino acids. Germline CDR1 and CDR2: MNHEY and SVGAGI. Sample: CD4+ T cells sorted from blood, taken at week 0. The TCR comes from a human donor with alopecia areata. The chain combines TRBV6-5 with TRBJ1-2; possibly TRBD1 for D (6 bases). CDR3 coding DNA: TGTGCCAGCAGTTACGTATCAGGGGCGAAGGATGGCTACACCTTC. It codes for CASSYVSGAKDGYTF.